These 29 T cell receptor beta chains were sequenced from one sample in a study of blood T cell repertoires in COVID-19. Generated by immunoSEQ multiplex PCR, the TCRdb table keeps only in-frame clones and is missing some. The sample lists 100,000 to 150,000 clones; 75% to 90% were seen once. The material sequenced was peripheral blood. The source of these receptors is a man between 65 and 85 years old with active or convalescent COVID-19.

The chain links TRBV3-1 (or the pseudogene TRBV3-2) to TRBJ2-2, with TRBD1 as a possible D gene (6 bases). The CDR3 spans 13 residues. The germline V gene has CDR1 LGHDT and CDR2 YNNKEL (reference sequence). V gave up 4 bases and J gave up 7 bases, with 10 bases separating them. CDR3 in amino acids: CASSRQGYGELFF. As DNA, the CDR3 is TGTGCCAGCAGCCGCCAGGGGTACGGGGAGCTGTTTTTT.

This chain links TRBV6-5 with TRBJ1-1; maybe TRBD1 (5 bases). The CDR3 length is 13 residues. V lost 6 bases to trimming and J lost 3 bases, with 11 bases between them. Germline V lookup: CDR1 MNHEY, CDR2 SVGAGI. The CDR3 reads CASRAGFDTEAFF. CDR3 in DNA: TGTGCCAGCAGGGCAGGGTTCGACACTGAAGCTTTCTTT.

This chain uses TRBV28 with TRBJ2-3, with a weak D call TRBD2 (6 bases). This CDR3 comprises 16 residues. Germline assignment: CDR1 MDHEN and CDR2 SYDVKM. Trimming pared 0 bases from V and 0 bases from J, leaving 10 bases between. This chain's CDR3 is CASSLWRGASTDTQYF. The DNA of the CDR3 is TGTGCCAGCAGTTTATGGCGGGGCGCGAGCACAGATACGCAGTATTTT.

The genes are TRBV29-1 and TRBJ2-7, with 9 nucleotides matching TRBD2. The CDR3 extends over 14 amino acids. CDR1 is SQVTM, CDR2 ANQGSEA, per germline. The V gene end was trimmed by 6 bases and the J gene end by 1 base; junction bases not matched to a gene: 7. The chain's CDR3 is CSVLGGRGSYEQYF. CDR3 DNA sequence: TGCAGCGTCCTCGGCGGGAGGGGATCCTACGAGCAGTACTTC.

The CDR3 spells CASSSGSEQYF. DNA of the CDR3: TGTGCCAGCAGTTCGGGTAGCGAGCAGTACTTC. The genes are TRBV27 and TRBJ2-7; D remains ambiguous. CDR3 length equals 11 residues. From germline, CDR1 is MNHEY and CDR2 SMNVEV (reference sequence). The germline V and J ends were trimmed by 4 bases and 6 bases, with 7 bases remaining between them.

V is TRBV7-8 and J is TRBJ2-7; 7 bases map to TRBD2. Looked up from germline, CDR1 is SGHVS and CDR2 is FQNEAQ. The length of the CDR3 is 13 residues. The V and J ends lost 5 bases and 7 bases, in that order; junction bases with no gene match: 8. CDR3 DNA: TGTGCCAGCAGCATCTTGACTAGCCGAGAGCAGTACTTC. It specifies CASSILTSREQYF.

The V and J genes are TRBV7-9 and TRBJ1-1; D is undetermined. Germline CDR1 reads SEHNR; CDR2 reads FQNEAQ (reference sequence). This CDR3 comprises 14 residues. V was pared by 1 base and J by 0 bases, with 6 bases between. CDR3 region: CASSLEQLNTEAFF. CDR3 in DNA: TGTGCCAGCAGCTTAGAACAGCTGAACACTGAAGCTTTCTTT. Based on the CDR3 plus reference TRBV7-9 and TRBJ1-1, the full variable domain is DTGVSQNPRHKITKRGQNVTFRCDPISEHNRLYWYRQTLGQGPEFLTYFQNEAQLEKSRLLSDRFSAERPKGSFSTLEIQRTEQGDSAMYLCASSLEQLNTEAFFGQGTRLTVV.

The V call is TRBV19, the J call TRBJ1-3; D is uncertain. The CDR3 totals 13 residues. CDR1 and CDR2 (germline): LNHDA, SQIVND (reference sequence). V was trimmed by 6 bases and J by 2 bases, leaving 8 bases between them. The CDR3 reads CASSPEAGNTIYF. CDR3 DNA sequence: TGTGCCAGTAGCCCCGAGGCTGGAAACACCATATATTTT.

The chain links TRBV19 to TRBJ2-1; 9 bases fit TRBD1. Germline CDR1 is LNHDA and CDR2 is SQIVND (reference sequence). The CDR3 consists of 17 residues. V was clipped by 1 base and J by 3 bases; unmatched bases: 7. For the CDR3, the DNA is TGTGCCAGTAGTATAGGCCCCACAGGGGGCATCTACAATGAGCAGTTCTTC. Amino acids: CASSIGPTGGIYNEQFF. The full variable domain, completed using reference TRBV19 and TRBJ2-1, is DGGITQSPKYLFRKEGQNVTLSCEQNLNHDAMYWYRQDPGQGLRLIYYSQIVNDFQKGDIAEGYSVSREKKESFPLTVTSAQKNPTAFYLCASSIGPTGGIYNEQFFGPGTRLTVL.

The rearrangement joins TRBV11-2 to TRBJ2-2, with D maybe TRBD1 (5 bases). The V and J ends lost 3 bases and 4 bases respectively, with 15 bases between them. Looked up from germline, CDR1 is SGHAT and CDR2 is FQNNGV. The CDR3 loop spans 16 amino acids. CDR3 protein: CASSFYQGHITGELFF. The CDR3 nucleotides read TGTGCCAGCAGCTTTTATCAGGGCCATATCACCGGGGAGCTGTTTTTT.

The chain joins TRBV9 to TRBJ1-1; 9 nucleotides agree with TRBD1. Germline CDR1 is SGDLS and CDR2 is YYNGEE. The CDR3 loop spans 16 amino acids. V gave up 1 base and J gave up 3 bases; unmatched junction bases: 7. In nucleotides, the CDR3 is TGTGCCAGCAGCGTACCCGGGACAGGGATGGACACTGAAGCTTTCTTT. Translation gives CASSVPGTGMDTEAFF.

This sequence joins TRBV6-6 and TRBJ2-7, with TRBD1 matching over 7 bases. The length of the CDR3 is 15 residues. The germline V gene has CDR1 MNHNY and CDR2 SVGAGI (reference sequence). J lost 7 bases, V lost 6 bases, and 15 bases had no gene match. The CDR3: CASRPPGQRLGEQYF. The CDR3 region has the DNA TGTGCCAGCAGGCCACCGGGACAGCGGTTGGGTGAGCAGTACTTC.

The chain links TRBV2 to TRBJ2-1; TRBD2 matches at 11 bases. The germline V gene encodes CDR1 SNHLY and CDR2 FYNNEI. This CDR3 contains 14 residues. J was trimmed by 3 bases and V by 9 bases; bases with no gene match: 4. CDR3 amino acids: CASSGLAGYNEQFF. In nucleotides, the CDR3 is TGTGCCAGTTCCGGACTAGCGGGCTACAATGAGCAGTTCTTC.

DNA of the CDR3: TGTGCCAGCACCCAGGGGGGACAGAGCTACGAGCAGTACTTC. This encodes CASTQGGQSYEQYF. The chain is built from TRBV28 and TRBJ2-7, with TRBD1 as a possible D gene (7 bases). The V and J ends lost 7 bases and 3 bases respectively, with 16 bases between them. CDR1 and CDR2 from the germline V gene are MDHEN and SYDVKM. CDR3 length: 14 residues.

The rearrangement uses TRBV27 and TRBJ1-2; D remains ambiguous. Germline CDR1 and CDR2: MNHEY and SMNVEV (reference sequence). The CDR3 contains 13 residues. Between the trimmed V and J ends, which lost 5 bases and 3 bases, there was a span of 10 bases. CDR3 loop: CASSPDGDYGYTF. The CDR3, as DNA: TGTGCCAGCAGTCCGGACGGGGACTATGGCTACACCTTC.

The CDR3, as DNA: TGTGCCAGCATCTCACAGGGGGATCAGCCCCAGCATTTT. Residues: CASISQGDQPQHF. This sequence joins TRBV28 and TRBJ1-5; 8 bases line up with TRBD1. Unmatched junction bases numbered 4, after V lost 7 bases and J lost 5 bases. Germline V gives CDR1 MDHEN, CDR2 SYDVKM. This CDR3 is 13 amino acids long.

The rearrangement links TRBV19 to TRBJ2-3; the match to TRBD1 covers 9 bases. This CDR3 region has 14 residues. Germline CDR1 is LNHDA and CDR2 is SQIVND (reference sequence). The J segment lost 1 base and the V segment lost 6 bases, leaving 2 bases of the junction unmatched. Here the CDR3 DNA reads TGTGCCAGTAGGTGGACAGGGGGCACAGATACGCAGTATTTT. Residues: CASRWTGGTDTQYF.

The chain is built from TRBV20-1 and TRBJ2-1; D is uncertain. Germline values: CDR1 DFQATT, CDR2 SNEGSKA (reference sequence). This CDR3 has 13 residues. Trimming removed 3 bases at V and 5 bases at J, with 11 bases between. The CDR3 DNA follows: TGCAGTGCTAGTCAGGCATCAGACAATGAGCAGTTCTTC. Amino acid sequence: CSASQASDNEQFF.

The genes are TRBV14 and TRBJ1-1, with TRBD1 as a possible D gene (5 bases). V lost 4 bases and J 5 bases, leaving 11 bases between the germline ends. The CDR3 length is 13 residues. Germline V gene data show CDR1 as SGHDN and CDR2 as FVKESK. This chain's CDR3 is CASSRDGATEAFF. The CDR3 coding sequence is TGTGCCAGCAGCCGGGATGGGGCGACTGAAGCTTTCTTT. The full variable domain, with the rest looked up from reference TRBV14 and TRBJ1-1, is EAGVTQFPSHSVIEKGQTVTLRCDPISGHDNLYWYRRVMGKEIKFLLHFVKESKQDESGMPNNRFLAERTGGTYSTLKVQPAELEDSGVYFCASSRDGATEAFFGQGTRLTVV.

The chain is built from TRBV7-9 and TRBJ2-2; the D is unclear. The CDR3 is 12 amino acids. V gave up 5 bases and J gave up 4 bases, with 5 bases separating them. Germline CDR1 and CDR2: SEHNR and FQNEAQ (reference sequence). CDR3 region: CASSRLTGELFF. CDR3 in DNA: TGTGCCAGCAGCCGACTCACCGGGGAGCTGTTTTTT. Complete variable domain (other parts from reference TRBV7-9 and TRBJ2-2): DTGVSQNPRHKITKRGQNVTFRCDPISEHNRLYWYRQTLGQGPEFLTYFQNEAQLEKSRLLSDRFSAERPKGSFSTLEIQRTEQGDSAMYLCASSRLTGELFFGEGSRLTVL.

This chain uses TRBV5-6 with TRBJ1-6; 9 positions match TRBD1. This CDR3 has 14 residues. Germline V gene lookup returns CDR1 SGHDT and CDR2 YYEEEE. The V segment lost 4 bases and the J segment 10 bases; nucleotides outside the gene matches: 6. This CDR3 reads CASSPGQGGSPLHF. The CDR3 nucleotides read TGTGCCAGCAGCCCGGGACAGGGTGGATCACCCCTCCACTTT.

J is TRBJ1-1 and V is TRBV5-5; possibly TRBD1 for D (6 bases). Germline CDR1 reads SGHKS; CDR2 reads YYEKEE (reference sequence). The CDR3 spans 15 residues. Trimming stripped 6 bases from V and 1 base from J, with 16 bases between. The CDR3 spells CASTGTSGQNTEAFF. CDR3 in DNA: TGTGCCAGCACCGGGACATCCGGACAGAACACTGAAGCTTTCTTT.

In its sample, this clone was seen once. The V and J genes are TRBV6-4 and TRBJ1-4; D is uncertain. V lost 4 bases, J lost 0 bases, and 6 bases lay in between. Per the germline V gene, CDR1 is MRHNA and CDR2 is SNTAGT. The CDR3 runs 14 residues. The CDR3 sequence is CASSVSATNEKLFF. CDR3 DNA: TGTGCCAGCAGTGTGTCGGCAACTAATGAAAAACTGTTTTTT.

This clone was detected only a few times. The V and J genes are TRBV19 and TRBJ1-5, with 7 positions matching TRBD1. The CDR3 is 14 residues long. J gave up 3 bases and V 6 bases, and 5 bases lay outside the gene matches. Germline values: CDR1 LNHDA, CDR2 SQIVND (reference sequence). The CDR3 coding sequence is TGTGCCAGTAGGAGGACAGGCCCCAATCAGCCCCAGCATTTT. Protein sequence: CASRRTGPNQPQHF.

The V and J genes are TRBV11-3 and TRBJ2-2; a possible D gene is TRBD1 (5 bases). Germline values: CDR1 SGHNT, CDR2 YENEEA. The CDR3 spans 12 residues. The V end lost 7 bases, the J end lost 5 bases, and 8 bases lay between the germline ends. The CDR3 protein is CASTTETGELFF. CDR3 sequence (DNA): TGTGCCAGCACGACAGAGACCGGGGAGCTGTTTTTT.

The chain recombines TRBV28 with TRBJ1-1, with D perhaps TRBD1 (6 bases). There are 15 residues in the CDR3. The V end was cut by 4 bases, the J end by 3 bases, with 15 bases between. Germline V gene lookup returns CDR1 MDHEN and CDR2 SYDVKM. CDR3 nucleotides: TGTGCCAGCAGTTCGGGGGGCCTGAGGGACACTGAAGCTTTCTTT. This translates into CASSSGGLRDTEAFF.

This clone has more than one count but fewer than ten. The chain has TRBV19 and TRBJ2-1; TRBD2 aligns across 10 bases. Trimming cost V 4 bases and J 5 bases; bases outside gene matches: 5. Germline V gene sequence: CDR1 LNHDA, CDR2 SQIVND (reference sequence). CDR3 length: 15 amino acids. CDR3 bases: TGTGCCAGTAGTAGAGTTCTAGCGGGGGACAATGAGCAGTTCTTC. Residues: CASSRVLAGDNEQFF.

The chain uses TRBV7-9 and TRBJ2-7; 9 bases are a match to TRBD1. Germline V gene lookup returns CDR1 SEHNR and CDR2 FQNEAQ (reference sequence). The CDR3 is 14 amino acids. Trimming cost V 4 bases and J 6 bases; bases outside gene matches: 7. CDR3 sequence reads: CASSSPDRGSEQYF. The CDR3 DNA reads TGTGCCAGCAGCTCACCGGACAGGGGTAGCGAGCAGTACTTC.

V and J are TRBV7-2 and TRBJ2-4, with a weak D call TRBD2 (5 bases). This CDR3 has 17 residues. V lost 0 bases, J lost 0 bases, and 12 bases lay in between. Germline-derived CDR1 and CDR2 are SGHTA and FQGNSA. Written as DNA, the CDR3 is TGTGCCAGCAGCTTAGCGCTGCCGACTATAGCCAAAAACATTCAGTACTTC. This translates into CASSLALPTIAKNIQYF.